This T cell receptor (beta chain) originates from a study of PD-1 blockade in mismatch repair-deficient tumors. Profiling relied on immunoSEQ multiplex PCR, and the TCRdb table lists in-frame clones only, not all of them. The top ten hold about 2.4% of the sample, which has 80,000 to 100,000 clones, 81% seen once. V lost 3 bases to trimming and J lost 1 base, with 10 bases between them. The length of the CDR3 is 15 residues. Germline CDR1 is SGDLS and CDR2 is YYNGEE. The sequence was obtained from an adult with mismatch repair-deficient cancer. The sample here was peripheral blood, taken 12 weeks after starting pembrolizumab. The chain uses TRBV9 and TRBJ2-2; D not resolved. The CDR3 region is CASSGVSGNTGELFF. The CDR3 coding sequence is TGTGCCAGCAGCGGGGTATCGGGGAACACCGGGGAGCTGTTTTTT. Full variable domain (remainder filled in from reference TRBV9 and TRBJ2-2): DSGVTQTPKHLITATGQRVTLRCSPRSGDLSVYWYQQSLDQGLQFLIQYYNGEERAKGNILERFSAQQFPDLHSELNLSSLELGDSALYFCASSGVSGNTGELFFGEGSRLTVL.